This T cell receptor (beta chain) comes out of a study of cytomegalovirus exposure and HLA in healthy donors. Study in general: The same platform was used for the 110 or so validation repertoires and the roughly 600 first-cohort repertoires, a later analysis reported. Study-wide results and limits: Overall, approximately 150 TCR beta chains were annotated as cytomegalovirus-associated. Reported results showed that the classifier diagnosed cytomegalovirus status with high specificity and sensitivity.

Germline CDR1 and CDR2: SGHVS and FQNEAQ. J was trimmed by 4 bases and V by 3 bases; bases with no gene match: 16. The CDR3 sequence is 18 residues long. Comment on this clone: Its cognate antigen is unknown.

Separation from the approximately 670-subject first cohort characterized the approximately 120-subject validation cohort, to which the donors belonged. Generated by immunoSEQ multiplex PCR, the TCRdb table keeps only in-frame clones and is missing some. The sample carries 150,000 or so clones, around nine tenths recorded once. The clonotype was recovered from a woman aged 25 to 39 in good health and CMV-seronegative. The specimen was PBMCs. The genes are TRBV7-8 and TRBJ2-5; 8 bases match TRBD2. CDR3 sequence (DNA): TGTGCCAGCAGCTTGCAAGGGGTTTGGCGGGGGGCCCGAGAGACCCAGTACTTC. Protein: CASSLQGVWRGARETQYF.